Listed below are T cell receptor beta chains from one sample, sequenced in a study of blood T cell repertoires in COVID-19. This table comes from immunoSEQ multiplex PCR, and its TCRdb copy is limited to in-frame clones, with some not included. The sample consists of about 64,000 clones, around nine tenths of them appearing once. The sequenced material came from peripheral blood. These receptor sequences come from a woman older than 75 with active COVID-19. CDR3s include the opening cysteine and the closing phenylalanine or tryptophan. Each record gives: CDR3 length, V gene, J gene, CDR3 protein.

CDR3 length: 13; V gene: TRBV27; J gene: TRBJ2-1; CDR3 protein: CASSLYQGSEQFF
CDR3 length: 13; V gene: TRBV5-1; J gene: TRBJ2-6; CDR3 protein: CASKVAGANVLTF
CDR3 length: 14; V gene: TRBV6-5; J gene: TRBJ2-3; CDR3 protein: CASSYTRIADTQYF
CDR3 length: 16; V gene: TRBV19; J gene: TRBJ1-6; CDR3 protein: CASSVDRATYNSPLHF
CDR3 length: 19; V gene: TRBV21-1; J gene: TRBJ1-5; CDR3 protein: CASSAKATGVVDSNQPQHF
CDR3 length: 16; V gene: TRBV5-1; J gene: TRBJ1-6; CDR3 protein: CASSLTLRGGNSPLHF
CDR3 length: 14; V gene: TRBV10-1; J gene: TRBJ2-1; CDR3 protein: CASCEDRESGEQFF
CDR3 length: 16; V gene: TRBV2; J gene: TRBJ2-3; CDR3 protein: CASTLVGLAGTDTQYF
CDR3 length: 16; V gene: TRBV2; J gene: TRBJ2-3; CDR3 protein: CASLPGLAGVTDTQYF
CDR3 length: 14; V gene: TRBV28; J gene: TRBJ1-5; CDR3 protein: CASSSGASNQPQHF
CDR3 length: 14; V gene: TRBV19; J gene: TRBJ2-1; CDR3 protein: CASSPGTLNNEQFF
CDR3 length: 16; V gene: TRBV7-9; J gene: TRBJ2-1; CDR3 protein: CASSVFGGSSYNEQFF
CDR3 length: 13; V gene: TRBV2; J gene: TRBJ1-2; CDR3 protein: CASSTQIPYGYTF
CDR3 length: 16; V gene: TRBV5-1; J gene: TRBJ2-6; CDR3 protein: CASSAPQGSGANVLTF
CDR3 length: 13; V gene: TRBV19; J gene: TRBJ2-1; CDR3 protein: CASSMLGDNEQFF
CDR3 length: 13; V gene: TRBV6-4; J gene: TRBJ2-1; CDR3 protein: CASSGEWSDEQFF
CDR3 length: 15; V gene: TRBV9; J gene: TRBJ1-2; CDR3 protein: CASSGPGQGADGYTF
CDR3 length: 13; V gene: TRBV6-5; J gene: TRBJ1-6; CDR3 protein: CAIRERYNSPLHF
CDR3 length: 16; V gene: TRBV5-1; J gene: TRBJ2-3; CDR3 protein: CASSLDEAGGSGTQYF
CDR3 length: 15; V gene: TRBV19; J gene: TRBJ1-6; CDR3 protein: CASSIGRSYNSPLHF
CDR3 length: 15; V gene: TRBV6-5; J gene: TRBJ1-6; CDR3 protein: CASSYSGTGGSPLHF
CDR3 length: 13; V gene: TRBV5-1; J gene: TRBJ2-5; CDR3 protein: CASRTANMETQYF
CDR3 length: 15; V gene: TRBV5-1; J gene: TRBJ2-5; CDR3 protein: CASSVTGTGEETQYF
CDR3 length: 13; V gene: TRBV2; J gene: TRBJ2-3; CDR3 protein: CASSSISTDTQYF
CDR3 length: 15; V gene: TRBV11-2; J gene: TRBJ2-5; CDR3 protein: CASSSERVRQETQYF
CDR3 length: 14; V gene: TRBV19; J gene: TRBJ2-3; CDR3 protein: CASSIPGGTDTQYF
CDR3 length: 17; V gene: TRBV28; J gene: TRBJ2-7; CDR3 protein: CASSFPLLLAGVHEQYF
CDR3 length: 15; V gene: TRBV27; J gene: TRBJ2-7; CDR3 protein: CASSSGTGLDYEQYF
CDR3 length: 13; V gene: TRBV28; J gene: TRBJ1-4; CDR3 protein: CASSSDRDEKLFF
CDR3 length: 18; V gene: TRBV19; J gene: TRBJ2-3; CDR3 protein: CASSASGQSVGPMDTQYF
CDR3 length: 15; V gene: TRBV27; J gene: TRBJ1-4; CDR3 protein: CASSLVPVSFEKLFF
CDR3 length: 17; V gene: TRBV19; J gene: TRBJ2-6; CDR3 protein: CASSLEQVYSGANVLTF